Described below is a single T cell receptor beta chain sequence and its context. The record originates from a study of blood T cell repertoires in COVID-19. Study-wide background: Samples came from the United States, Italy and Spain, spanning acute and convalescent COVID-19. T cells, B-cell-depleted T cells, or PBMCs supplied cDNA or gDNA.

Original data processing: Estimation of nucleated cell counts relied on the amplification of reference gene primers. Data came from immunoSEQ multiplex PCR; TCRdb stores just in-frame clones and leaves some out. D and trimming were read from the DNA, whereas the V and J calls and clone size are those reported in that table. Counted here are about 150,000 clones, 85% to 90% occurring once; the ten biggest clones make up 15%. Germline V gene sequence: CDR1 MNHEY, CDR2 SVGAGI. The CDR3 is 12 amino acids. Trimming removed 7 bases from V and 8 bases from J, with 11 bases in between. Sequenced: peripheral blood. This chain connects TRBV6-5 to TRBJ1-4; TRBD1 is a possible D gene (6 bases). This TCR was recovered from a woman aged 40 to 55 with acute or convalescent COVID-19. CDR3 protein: CASKAGAEKLFF. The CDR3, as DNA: TGTGCCAGCAAAGCAGGGGCGGAAAAACTGTTTTTT.